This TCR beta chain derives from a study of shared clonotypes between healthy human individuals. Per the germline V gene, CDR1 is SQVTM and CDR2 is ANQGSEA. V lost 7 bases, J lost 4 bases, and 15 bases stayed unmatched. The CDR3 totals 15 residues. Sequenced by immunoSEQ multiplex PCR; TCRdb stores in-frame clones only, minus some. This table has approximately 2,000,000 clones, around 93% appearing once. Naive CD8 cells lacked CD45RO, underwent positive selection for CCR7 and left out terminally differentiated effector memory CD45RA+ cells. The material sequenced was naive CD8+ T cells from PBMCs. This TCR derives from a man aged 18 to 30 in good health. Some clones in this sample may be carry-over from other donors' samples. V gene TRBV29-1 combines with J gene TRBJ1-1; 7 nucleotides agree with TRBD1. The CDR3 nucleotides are TGCAGCGCCCAGGGGGGTCGGGTTCAGGGCACTGAAGCTTTCTTT. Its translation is CSAQGGRVQGTEAFF.